This record concerns one T cell receptor (beta chain) sequence. This clone was counted between two and nine times. Its antigen is currently not known. Within one base of it there is no much larger clone, and no base qualities were kept. This sample was taken from a study of CD4 T cells in relation to SARS-CoV-2 and coronaviruses (TCRdb year 2021). Background for the entire study: In the ViraFEST assay, PBMCs were cultured with antigen for under twelve days, after which TCR beta CDR3s were sequenced to identify antigen-specific clonal expansions. For other donors in the study, expansion assays were sequenced with a different, Illumina-based TCR-beta assay. Using patient-derived lymphoblastoid cell lines, the shared crossreactive spike epitopes were mapped to their HLA restriction. The study assessed, at the TCR clonotype level, memory CD4+ T cell crossreactivity between SARS-CoV-2 and common cold coronavirus spike proteins. The Adaptive Biotechnologies TCR-sequencing kit was used to sequence samples from a few pre-COVID donors and the naive versus memory experiments, while other data came from Illumina-based sequencing. An HIV-1 Nef peptide pool or a no-peptide culture served as the negative reference condition. What the authors observed across the whole study: Small numbers of patients and of tested TCRs were a limitation of the study. Because the crossreactivity analysis focused on spike protein, crossreactivity against other viral proteins was not assessed. Crossreactive clones showed significantly weaker SARS-CoV-2-driven expansion than monoreactive clones, consistent with antigenic imprinting. Because no donor provided both pre-pandemic and post-infection samples, tracing the source of pre-existing responses was limited. Memory CD4+ clonotypes crossrecognizing SARS-CoV-2 and at least one common cold coronavirus spike were found in roughly three fifths of donors.

According to the germline V gene, CDR1 reads SGHDN and CDR2 reads FVKESK. The CDR3 numbers 16 residues from cysteine through phenylalanine. Only the CDR3 region is kept as DNA, spanning 48 bases read in frame from base 1. V is cut back by 0 bases and J by 9 bases, with 6 bases in the junction unmatched. CD4+ T cells from unexposed donors were collected before the COVID-19 pandemic (2011-2018). The EasySep CD4+ T cell isolation kit was used to isolate CD4+ T cells once the cultures had run for under twelve days. Unexposed donor CD4+ T cells were tested for reactivity to SARS-CoV-2 S and N and four common cold coronavirus spike pools, as cell number allowed. Approximately 1.8 million PBMCs per well were cultured in IMDM with approximately 5% human AB serum and around 10 IU/ml IL-2. Half of the culture medium was replaced with fresh IL-2-containing medium on days 3 and 7. In general, triplicate replicate wells were used for every peptide culture condition. The leukapheresis product for the unexposed donors was obtained through commercial purchase. Ficoll-Paque PLUS gradient centrifugation was used to isolate PBMCs from leukapheresis product or whole blood. PBMCs were either used fresh in the expansion assay or cryopreserved at -140 degrees C. The QIAamp Micro DNA Kit was used to extract genomic DNA from the CD4+ T cells.

The receptor library was made with the immunoSEQ multiplex PCR assay. On the study's bioinformatics: Preprocessing removed nonproductive sequences and CDR3s not starting with C, not ending with F or W, or shorter than 7 amino acids. Antigen-specific clonotypes were called with the MANAFEST web app on the basis of expansion relative to the reference and to other culture wells. A clone was considered positive if the clone showed significant expansion compared with the reference culture in 2 of 3 replicate wells at an FDR below 0.05. Positive clones also required significant expansion versus all other tandem wells and an odds ratio above 5. CDR3 homology was measured as pairwise Levenshtein distance, computed with the stringdist R package after trimming three terminal residues from each end. Imported from immuneACCESS, the table was reduced by TCRdb to in-frame sequences with V and J called. These copies leave out some clones; in studies compared against another copy, an unresolved V gene accounts for under half, and the cause of the remainder is not known. V and J calls and clone size come straight from that table; D and trimming were deduced from the DNA. The sample table contains tens of thousands of clones; only one count was recorded for 60% to 85% of them. The ten largest clones capture approximately 12% of the sample.

The TCR comes from a human donor in good health. The sample comprised CD4+ T cells from PBMCs, cultured in vitro. The chain is encoded by TRBV14 joined to TRBJ1-6, and 9 junction bases match TRBD1. The CDR3 protein: CASSQDFSGQGSPLHF. The DNA reads as follows: TGTGCCAGCAGCCAAGACTTCTCGGGACAGGGTTCACCCCTCCACTTT.